This T cell receptor (beta chain) was retrieved from a study of CD8 T cells in Susac syndrome. V was clipped by 1 base and J by 8 bases, with 14 bases between them. Per germline, CDR1 SEHNR and CDR2 FQNEAQ (reference sequence). The CDR3 extends over 14 amino acids. The authors reverse transcribed roughly 0.5 to 1 ug RNA with random hexamers. The amplification used immunoSEQ multiplex PCR on TCR beta CDR3; it spanned 54 Vbeta and 13 Jbeta. TCRdb reprocessed the immunoSEQ multiplex PCR reads with MiXCR, giving one entry per CDR3 protein. This sample carries tens of thousands of distinct CDR3 sequences, around 94% of them seen once, and the ten largest clones take less than 0.3%. In contrast to the negatively isolated CD8+ and CD4+ T cells, TEMRA cells were FACS-enriched.

Sequenced: CD8+ T cells from PBMCs. The source of this sequence is a human donor in good health. The chain couples TRBV7-9 to TRBJ1-1; D is unclear. The DNA of the CDR3 is TGTGCCAGCAGCTTAGGATGGACTCCAACAGAAGCTTTCTTT. Protein: CASSLGWTPTEAFF.